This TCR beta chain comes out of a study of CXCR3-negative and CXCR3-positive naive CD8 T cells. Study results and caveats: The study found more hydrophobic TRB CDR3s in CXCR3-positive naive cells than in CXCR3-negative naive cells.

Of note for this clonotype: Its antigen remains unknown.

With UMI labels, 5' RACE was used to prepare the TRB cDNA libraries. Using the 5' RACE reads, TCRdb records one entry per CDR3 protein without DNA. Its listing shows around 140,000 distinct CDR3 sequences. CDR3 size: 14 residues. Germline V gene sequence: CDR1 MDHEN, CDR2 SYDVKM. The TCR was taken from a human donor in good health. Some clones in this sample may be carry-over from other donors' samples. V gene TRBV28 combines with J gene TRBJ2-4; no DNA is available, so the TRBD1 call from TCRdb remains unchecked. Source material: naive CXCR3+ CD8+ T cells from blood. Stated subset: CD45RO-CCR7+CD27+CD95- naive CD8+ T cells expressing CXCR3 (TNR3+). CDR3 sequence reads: CASSSGQPGDIQYF. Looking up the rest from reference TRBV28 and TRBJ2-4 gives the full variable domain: DVKVTQSSRYLVKRTGEKVFLECVQDMDHENMFWYRQDPGLGLRLIYFSYDVKMKEKGDIPEGYSVSREKKERFSLILESASTNQTSMYLCASSSGQPGDIQYFGAGTRLSVL.